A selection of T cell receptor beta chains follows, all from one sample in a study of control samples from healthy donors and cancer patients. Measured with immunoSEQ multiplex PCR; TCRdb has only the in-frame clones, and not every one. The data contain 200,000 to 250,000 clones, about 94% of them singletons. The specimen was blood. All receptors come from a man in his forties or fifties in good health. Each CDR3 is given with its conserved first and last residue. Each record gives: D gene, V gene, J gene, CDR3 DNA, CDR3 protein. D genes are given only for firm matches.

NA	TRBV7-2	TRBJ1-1	TGTGCCAGCAGCTTAGGATCCCGGATGAACACTGAAGCTTTCTTT	CASSLGSRMNTEAFF
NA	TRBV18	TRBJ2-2	TGTGCCAGCTCTTTCAGGAAGGGGTCTGGCAACACCGGGGAGCTGTTTTTT	CASSFRKGSGNTGELFF
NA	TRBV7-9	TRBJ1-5	TGTGCCAGCAGCTTAGAAGGGCAGCCCCAGCATTTT	CASSLEGQPQHF
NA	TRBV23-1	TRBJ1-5	TGCGCCAGCAGTCAATGGCCGCCCCAGCATTTT	CASSQWPPQHF
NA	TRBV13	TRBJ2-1	TGTGCCAGCAGCCCTCGACAGAACAATGAGCAGTTCTTC	CASSPRQNNEQFF
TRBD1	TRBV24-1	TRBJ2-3	TGTGCCACCAGTGATGGACAGGGCATTACAGATACGCAGTATTTT	CATSDGQGITDTQYF
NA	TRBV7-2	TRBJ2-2	TGTGCCAGCAGCTTGGACGGTACCGGGGAGCTGTTTTTT	CASSLDGTGELFF
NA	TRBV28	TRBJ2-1	TGTGCCAGCGTGATGGAGGGCTCCTACAATGAGCAGTTCTTC	CASVMEGSYNEQFF
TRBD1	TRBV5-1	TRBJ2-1	TGCGCCAGCAGCTGGAAGGACAGGGCTGAGCAGTTCTTC	CASSWKDRAEQFF
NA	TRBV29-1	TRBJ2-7	TGCAGCGTTGCCCCGGCCTCCTACGAGCAGTACTTC	CSVAPASYEQYF
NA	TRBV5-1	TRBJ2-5	TGCGCCAGCAGCACACAAGAGACCCAGTACTTC	CASSTQETQYF
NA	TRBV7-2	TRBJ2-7	TGTGCCAGCAGCCTGACAGGGAGGGTCTACGAGCAGTACTTC	CASSLTGRVYEQYF
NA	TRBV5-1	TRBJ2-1	TGCGCCAGCAGCTTGGATGGCAATGAGCAGTTCTTC	CASSLDGNEQFF
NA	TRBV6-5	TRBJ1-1	TGTGCCAGCAGTTACTTACCAACCAACACTGAAGCTTTCTTT	CASSYLPTNTEAFF
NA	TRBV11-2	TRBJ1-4	TGTGCCAGCAGCTTAGAACTAAGCGCGGGGGAAAAACTGTTCTTT	CASSLELSAGEKLFF
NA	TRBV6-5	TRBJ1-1	TGTGCCAGCAGTCCCTCCCCAGCGAACACTGAAGCTTTCTTT	CASSPSPANTEAFF
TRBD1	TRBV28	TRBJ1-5	TGTGCCAGCAGTGGGACAGATCAGCCCCAGCATTTT	CASSGTDQPQHF
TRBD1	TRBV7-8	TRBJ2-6	TGTGCCAGCAGCGCTGAATACAGGGGGCGAATTAGCTCTGGGGCCAACGTCCTGACTTTC	CASSAEYRGRISSGANVLTF
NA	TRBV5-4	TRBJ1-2	TGTGCCAGCACCCCGGGTAACGAGGGGACTGCCTATGGCTACACCTTC	CASTPGNEGTAYGYTF
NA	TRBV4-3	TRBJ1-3	TGCGCCAGCAGCCACGATAAGACAGCCTTCTCTGGAAACACCATATATTTT	CASSHDKTAFSGNTIYF
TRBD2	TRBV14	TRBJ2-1	TGTGCCAGCAGCCGAGGACTAGCGGGCTCCTACAATGAGCAGTTCTTC	CASSRGLAGSYNEQFF
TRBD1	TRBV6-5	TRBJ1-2	TGTGCCAGTACCTCGGGGGAGAGGGGGCTGTATGGCTACACCTTC	CASTSGERGLYGYTF